A selection of T cell receptor beta chains follows, all from one sample in a study of cytomegalovirus exposure and HLA in healthy donors. Using immunoSEQ multiplex PCR, the repertoire was profiled, and TCRdb retains in-frame clones only, with some absent. The sample shows 100,000 to 120,000 clones, about three quarters of them seen only once. Source material: PBMCs. These TCRs come from a woman aged 55 to 70 in good health and CMV-seropositive. Each CDR3 is given with its conserved first and last residue. D genes are given only for firm matches. A clone size is listed for some rows: how often the clone was seen (once, few, many), or a class if it is expanded.

- | TRBJ1-2 | TRBV5-4 | TRBD1 | TGTGCCAGCAGCCCGACAGGGTATGGCTACACCTTC | CASSPTGYGYTF
- | TRBJ2-1 | TRBV21-1 | - | TGTGCCAGCAGCAAAGAGAGGACGGACTCGGACTATGAGCAGTTCTTC | CASSKERTDSDYEQFF
- | TRBJ2-1 | TRBV27 | TRBD2 | TGTGCCAGCAGTTCCAGGCTGGCGGGAGAATCTAACTCCTACAATGAGCAGTTCTTC | CASSSRLAGESNSYNEQFF
- | TRBJ2-7 | TRBV5-1 | TRBD1 | TGCGCCAGCAGCCCTGGGGACAGGGAAACCTACGAGCAGTACTTC | CASSPGDRETYEQYF
- | TRBJ1-3 | TRBV12-2 | - | TGTGCAAGTCGCTTAATGGGGGGGACCTCTGGAAACACCATATATTTT | CASRLMGGTSGNTIYF
once | TRBJ2-3 | TRBV5-6 | - | TGTGCCAGCAGCGCTCGCTCGGGAGGCACAGATACGCAGTATTTT | CASSARSGGTDTQYF
- | TRBJ2-1 | TRBV5-1 | - | TGCGCCAGCAGCTTGGGGGACACGTCCTACAATGAGCAGTTCTTC | CASSLGDTSYNEQFF
- | TRBJ1-1 | TRBV5-1 | TRBD1 | TGCGCCAGCAGCAAGGGGACAGGGGGTATGAACACTGAAGCTTTCTTT | CASSKGTGGMNTEAFF
- | TRBJ1-6 | TRBV4-2 | - | TGTGCCAGCAGCCAAGATTTAGGGCAGCGGGGCAATAATTCACCCCTCCACTTT | CASSQDLGQRGNNSPLHF
- | TRBJ1-1 | TRBV28 | - | TGTGCCAGCTTAGACCCCGGGGGAACTGAAGCTTTCTTT | CASLDPGGTEAFF
- | TRBJ1-1 | TRBV2 | - | TGTGCCAGCAGTCCACACCCGAACACTGAAGCTTTCTTT | CASSPHPNTEAFF
- | TRBJ1-3 | TRBV28 | - | TGTGCCAGCAATACAGGAATCTCGCCTGGAAACACCATATATTTT | CASNTGISPGNTIYF
- | TRBJ2-5 | TRBV5-1 | - | TGCGCCAGCAGCGCGGGACAGCCGGAAACCCAGTACTTC | CASSAGQPETQYF
- | TRBJ1-2 | TRBV5-1 | - | TGCGCCGGCAGCTTGGGAGGGAACTATGGCTACACCTTC | CAGSLGGNYGYTF
- | TRBJ2-1 | TRBV15 | - | TGTGCCACCAGCCGCAACAAGGGACACGCCACCTACAATGAGCAGTTCTTC | CATSRNKGHATYNEQFF
- | TRBJ2-5 | TRBV4-2 | - | TGTGCCAGCAGCCAAGGGCTGTTCCAAGAGACCCAGTACTTC | CASSQGLFQETQYF
once | TRBJ2-1 | TRBV15 | TRBD2 | TGTGCCACCAGCAGAGGGATGACTAGCGGGATTGGCTCCTACAATGAGCAGTTCTTC | CATSRGMTSGIGSYNEQFF
- | TRBJ2-1 | TRBV7-9 | - | TGTGCCAGCAGCTTAATCGCCAGGGACAATGAGCAGTTCTTC | CASSLIARDNEQFF
- | TRBJ1-1 | TRBV5-1 | - | TGCGCCAGCAGCTTGGGGGTAAAAGTTGGAGACACTGAAGCTTTCTTT | CASSLGVKVGDTEAFF
- | TRBJ2-3 | TRBV5-1 | - | TGCGCCAGCAGCTTGGAGAGGGGGATAACTAGCACAGATACGCAGTATTTT | CASSLERGITSTDTQYF
- | TRBJ1-5 | TRBV9 | - | TGTGCCAGCAGCGTAGAGGCGGGGCAGGGCAATCAGCCCCAGCATTTT | CASSVEAGQGNQPQHF
once | TRBJ1-3 | TRBV2 | - | TGTGCCAGCAGTGAACGGCGGCCTACCTCTGGAAACACCATATATTTT | CASSERRPTSGNTIYF
- | TRBJ2-7 | TRBV6-6 | - | TGTGCCAGTAGCGGAACCTACGAGCAGTACTTC | CASSGTYEQYF
few | TRBJ2-1 | TRBV6-5 | TRBD1 | TGTGCCAGCAGGAGGCGACAGGGGTACGATGAGCAGTTCTTC | CASRRRQGYDEQFF
- | TRBJ2-7 | TRBV29-1 | TRBD2 | TGCAGCGTTGAAGGGCCAGGAAGGGGACTAGCGGGAGAGTCCTACGAGCAGTACTTC | CSVEGPGRGLAGESYEQYF
few | TRBJ1-1 | TRBV5-1 | - | TGCGCCAGCAGCTTGGTTATGGCAAACACTGAAGCTTTCTTT | CASSLVMANTEAFF
- | TRBJ1-6 | TRBV27 | TRBD1 | TGTGCCAGCAGTTTAAACAGGGGCCTCTATAATTCACCCCTCCACTTT | CASSLNRGLYNSPLHF
- | TRBJ2-7 | TRBV28 | TRBD1 | TGTGCCAGCAGTTTTGCCAGGGGGCCTTACGAGCAGTACTTC | CASSFARGPYEQYF
once | TRBJ2-1 | TRBV9 | - | TGTGCCAGCAGCGTAGATGGCGGTAGCTCCTACAATGAGCAGTTCTTC | CASSVDGGSSYNEQFF
- | TRBJ1-5 | TRBV5-1 | - | TGCGCCAGCAGCTTAGGACAGAATAGCAATCAGCCCCAGCATTTT | CASSLGQNSNQPQHF
- | TRBJ1-4 | TRBV19 | - | TGTGCCAGTGCACCAGGGGAGAAGAATGAAAAACTGTTTTTT | CASAPGEKNEKLFF
- | TRBJ2-5 | TRBV28 | TRBD1 | TGTGCCAGCAGCCTCCTTAGTACAGGGGCACGAGAGACCCAGTACTTC | CASSLLSTGARETQYF
few | TRBJ2-5 | TRBV28 | - | TGTGCCAGCAGCAAGGGCGGGAAAGAGACCCAGTACTTC | CASSKGGKETQYF
few | TRBJ2-1 | TRBV4-1 | - | TGCGCCAGCAGCCAAGGGCCACTAGGAAATGAGCAGTTCTTC | CASSQGPLGNEQFF
- | TRBJ2-3 | TRBV7-8 | - | TGTGCCAGCAGCTTACCGGGAACCGATACGCAGTATTTT | CASSLPGTDTQYF
- | TRBJ2-7 | TRBV6-1 | TRBD1 | TGTGCCAGCAGCCGTATGGGACAGGGGAACTACGAGCAGTACTTC | CASSRMGQGNYEQYF
- | TRBJ1-4 | TRBV19 | - | TGTGCCAGTCTTCCCCTGGGGGGGGCTCAGGAAAAACTGTTTTTT | CASLPLGGAQEKLFF
- | TRBJ2-3 | TRBV28 | TRBD2 | TGTGCCAGCAGTTCGCTCGGGACTAGCTCAGAAACAGATACGCAGTATTTT | CASSSLGTSSETDTQYF
- | TRBJ2-5 | TRBV27 | TRBD1 | TGTGCCAGCAGTCTAGGGACAGCCCAAGAGACCCAGTACTTC | CASSLGTAQETQYF
- | TRBJ1-5 | TRBV6-1 | - | TGTGCCAGCAGTGAAGCAACAGGGCCCAATCAGCCCCAGCATTTT | CASSEATGPNQPQHF
- | TRBJ2-1 | TRBV7-8 | TRBD2 | TGTGCCAGCAGCGCCTCGACAGGGGGATATCTAGCGGGAGGGTGGAATGAGCAGTTCTTC | CASSASTGGYLAGGWNEQFF
- | TRBJ2-5 | TRBV7-9 | - | TGTGCCAGCAGCCTGGGACTCCTAATCCAAGAGACCCAGTACTTC | CASSLGLLIQETQYF
- | TRBJ2-7 | TRBV19 | - | TGTGCCAGTAGTGAACCGAGCGGGTCCTACGAGCAGTACTTC | CASSEPSGSYEQYF
few | TRBJ2-7 | TRBV28 | TRBD2 | TGTGCCAGCAGGCTTAGCGGGGCAGGCTACGAGCAGTACTTC | CASRLSGAGYEQYF
- | TRBJ2-5 | TRBV6-1 | - | TGTGCCAGCAGTGAAATAAACAGGGAGACCCAGTACTTC | CASSEINRETQYF
once | TRBJ1-2 | TRBV7-3 | - | TGTGCCAGCAGCCCAGGGGCCAACTATGGCTACACCTTC | CASSPGANYGYTF
- | TRBJ2-2 | TRBV11-3 | - | TGTGCCAGCAGCTTAGGACCTGGGCGGGACTCCGGGGAGCTGTTTTTT | CASSLGPGRDSGELFF
once | TRBJ1-5 | TRBV7-2 | - | TGTGCCAGCAGCTTAGGGAGGTGGAATAGCAATCAGCCCCAGCATTTT | CASSLGRWNSNQPQHF
- | TRBJ2-1 | TRBV7-9 | TRBD2 | TGTGCCAGCAGCTCCAGCGGGAGGGCCTACAATGAGCAGTTCTTC | CASSSSGRAYNEQFF
- | TRBJ2-5 | TRBV4-1 | - | TGCGCCAGCAGCCAAGATCTTGGCAGGGACCAAGAGACCCAGTACTTC | CASSQDLGRDQETQYF
once | TRBJ2-3 | TRBV30 | TRBD2 | TGTGCCTGGAGTGACCCCTGGCTAGCGGGAGGGCGGGATTTT | CAWSDPWLAGGRDF
few | TRBJ2-1 | TRBV7-6 | - | TGTGCCAGCAGCTTAGAGGCGGACAACAATGAGCAGTTCTTC | CASSLEADNNEQFF
once | TRBJ2-7 | TRBV5-1 | - | TGCGCCAGCAGCTTGAGGGGCGCCGGGCACGAGCAGTACTTC | CASSLRGAGHEQYF
- | TRBJ1-5 | TRBV6-5 | TRBD1 | TGTGCCAGCAGTTACTCCCCGCTGACAGGGGTCCGGCATTTT | CASSYSPLTGVRHF
- | TRBJ2-3 | TRBV10-3 | - | TGTGCCATCAGTGGAGGACAGACAAGCACAGATACGCAGTATTTT | CAISGGQTSTDTQYF
- | TRBJ2-1 | TRBV19 | - | TGTGCCAGTAGTACAACTACCACCCCTTACAATGAGCAGTTCTTC | CASSTTTTPYNEQFF